The 10 T cell receptor beta chains below come from one sample, sequenced in a study of T-cell reconstitution after alpha-beta-depleted transplantation in children. General study results and limits: Most T-cell counts and diversity one year after the transplant came from T cells that were newly produced.

These receptors' antigens are unknown. Using unique molecular identifiers, the investigators prepared the TCRbeta library. Each CDR3 protein gets one entry after TCRdb re-called the PCR reads with MiXCR. The table shows some 300,000 distinct CDR3 sequences, with about 7.3% occurring only once. The source was peripheral blood, collected 360 days after TCRalphabeta/CD19-depleted stem cell transplant. Receptors originate from a female patient under 10 years old who had a stem cell transplant for Fanconi anemia, so the T cells may come from the graft donor.

This clonotype was counted many times. The V call is TRBV5-1, the J call TRBJ2-7; 9 bases map to TRBD1. Germline V CDR1 and CDR2: SGHRS, YFSETQ. J gave up 3 bases and V 3 bases, and 4 bases lay outside the gene matches. The CDR3 contains 14 residues. CDR3 nucleotides: TGCGCCAGCAGCTACCGGACAGGGGTCTACGAGCAGTACTTC. Its protein is CASSYRTGVYEQYF. Filled out from reference TRBV5-1 and TRBJ2-7, the complete variable domain reads KAGVTQTPRYLIKTRGQQVTLSCSPISGHRSVSWYQQTPGQGLQFLFEYFSETQRNKGNFPGRFSGRQFSNSRSEMNVSTLELGDSALYLCASSYRTGVYEQYFGPGTRLTVT.

This clonotype was seen a few times. The chain links TRBV7-2 to TRBJ2-5; tentative D call: TRBD1 (5 bases). The CDR3 sequence is 14 residues long. V was trimmed by 3 bases and J by 5 bases, leaving 13 bases between them. Per the germline V gene, CDR1 is SGHTA and CDR2 is FQGNSA. The chain's CDR3 is CASSFTRVVETQYF. Written as DNA, the CDR3 is TGTGCCAGCAGCTTCACCAGGGTGGTGGAGACCCAGTACTTC.

This clonotype was recorded a few times. The rearrangement uses TRBV20-1 and TRBJ1-1, with D unresolved. CDR3 size: 12 residues. Trimming pared 4 bases from V and 0 bases from J, leaving 6 bases between. Per the germline V gene, CDR1 is DFQATT and CDR2 is SNEGSKA (reference sequence). The DNA of the CDR3 is TGCAGTGCTACCAACATGAACACTGAAGCTTTCTTT. It yields the protein CSATNMNTEAFF.

This clonotype was picked up a small number of times. V gene TRBV7-8 combines with J gene TRBJ1-3, with no clear D. The V gene lost 2 bases and the J gene lost 6 bases, with 8 bases spanning the gap. Germline CDR1 and CDR2: SGHVS and FQNEAQ. The CDR3 loop spans 13 amino acids. The CDR3 loop reads CASSLTFANTIYF. The CDR3 DNA is TGTGCCAGCAGCTTAACTTTCGCAAACACCATATATTTT.

With regard to this clonotype: It may be a read error: a sequence one base away is much more abundant. The J gene is TRBJ2-1, the V gene TRBV4-3; TRBD2 agrees at 15 bases. Germline V gene data show CDR1 as LGHNA and CDR2 as YSLEER. CDR3 length: 18 amino acids. CDR3 region: CASSLGTSGGQLYDEQFF. The CDR3 DNA sequence: TGCGCCAGCAGCCTGGGGACTAGCGGGGGGCAACTCTACGATGAGCAGTTCTTC.

The chain links TRBV3-1 to TRBJ1-1, with TRBD1 matching 7 bases. The CDR3 is made up of 12 amino acids. Germline lookup yields CDR1 LGHDT and CDR2 YNNKEL (reference sequence). V lost 1 base and J lost 9; bases outside the gene matches: 2. CDR3 sequence reads: CASSQGDRKAFF. CDR3 sequence (DNA): TGTGCCAGCAGCCAAGGGGACAGAAAAGCTTTCTTT.

The table lists this clonotype with many counts. The rearrangement links TRBV27 to TRBJ2-7, with a weak D call TRBD1 (6 bases). With 6 bases removed from V and 3 bases from J, the gap between germline ends came to 9 bases. CDR1 and CDR2 from the germline V gene are MNHEY and SMNVEV (reference sequence). This CDR3 spans 12 amino acids. This CDR3 is CASSKQGYEQYF. Here the CDR3 DNA reads TGTGCCAGCAGCAAACAGGGCTACGAGCAGTACTTC.

This clonotype came up many times. The gene calls are TRBV5-6 and TRBJ2-7, with D unresolved. V was cut by 4 bases and J by 1 base, with 12 bases left in between. The CDR3 extends over 14 amino acids. Germline assignment: CDR1 SGHDT and CDR2 YYEEEE. The CDR3 bases are TGTGCCAGCAGCCGCCCACCCGGGTCCTACGAGCAGTACTTC. This gives the protein CASSRPPGSYEQYF.

This clonotype was observed many times. This rearrangement joins TRBV20-1 to TRBJ2-5; D is undetermined. Trimming shortened V by 8 bases and J by 2 bases, and 15 bases separated the two germline ends. Germline values: CDR1 DFQATT, CDR2 SNEGSKA (reference sequence). The CDR3 consists of 13 residues. CDR3 nucleotide sequence: TGCAGTCCCACAATATCATATCAAGAGACCCAGTACTTC. This sequence encodes CSPTISYQETQYF.

The gene calls are TRBV5-1 and TRBJ2-1; 10 bases line up with TRBD2. J lost 2 bases, V lost 3 bases, and 14 bases had no gene match. CDR3 size: 19 residues. Germline loops: CDR1 SGHRS, CDR2 YFSETQ. CDR3 nucleotide sequence: TGCGCCAGCAGCTCCCTTATCGGTAGCGGGGGGACCCCCTACAATGAGCAGTTCTTC. As protein: CASSSLIGSGGTPYNEQFF.